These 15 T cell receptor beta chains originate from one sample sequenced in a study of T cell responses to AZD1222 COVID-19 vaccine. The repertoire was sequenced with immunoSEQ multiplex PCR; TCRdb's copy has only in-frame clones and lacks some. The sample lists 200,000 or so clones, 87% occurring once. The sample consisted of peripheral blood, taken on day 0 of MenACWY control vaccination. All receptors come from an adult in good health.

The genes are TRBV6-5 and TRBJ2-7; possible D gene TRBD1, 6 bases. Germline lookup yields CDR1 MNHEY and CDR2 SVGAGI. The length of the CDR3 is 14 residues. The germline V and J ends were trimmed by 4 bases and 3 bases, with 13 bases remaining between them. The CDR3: CASSSTGRVYEQYF. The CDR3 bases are TGTGCCAGCAGTTCGACAGGCCGCGTCTACGAGCAGTACTTC.

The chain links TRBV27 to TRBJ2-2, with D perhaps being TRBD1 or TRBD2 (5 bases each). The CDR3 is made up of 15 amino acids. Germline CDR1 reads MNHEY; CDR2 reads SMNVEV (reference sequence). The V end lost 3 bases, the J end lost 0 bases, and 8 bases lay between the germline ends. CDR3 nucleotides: TGTGCCAGCAGTTTGAGGGGCTCGAACACCGGGGAGCTGTTTTTT. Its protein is CASSLRGSNTGELFF.

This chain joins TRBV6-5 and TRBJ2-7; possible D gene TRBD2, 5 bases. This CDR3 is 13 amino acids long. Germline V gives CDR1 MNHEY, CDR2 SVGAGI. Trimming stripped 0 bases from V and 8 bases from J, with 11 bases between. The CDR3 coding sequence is TGTGCCAGCAGTTACTCCGGCGGGTTCAAGCAGTACTTC. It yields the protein CASSYSGGFKQYF.

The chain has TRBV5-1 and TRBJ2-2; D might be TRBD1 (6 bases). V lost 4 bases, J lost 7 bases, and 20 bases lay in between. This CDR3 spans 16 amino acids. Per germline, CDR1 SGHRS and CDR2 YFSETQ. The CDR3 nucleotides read TGCGCCAGCAGCCCACGATTTACACAGGGTCACGGGGAGCTGTTTTTT. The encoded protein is CASSPRFTQGHGELFF.

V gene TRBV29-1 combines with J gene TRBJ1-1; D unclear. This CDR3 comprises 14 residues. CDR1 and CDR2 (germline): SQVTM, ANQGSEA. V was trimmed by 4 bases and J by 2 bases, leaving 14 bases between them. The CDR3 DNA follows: TGCAGCGTTGGGGGAACCCTGGGTAACACTGAAGCTTTCTTT. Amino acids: CSVGGTLGNTEAFF.

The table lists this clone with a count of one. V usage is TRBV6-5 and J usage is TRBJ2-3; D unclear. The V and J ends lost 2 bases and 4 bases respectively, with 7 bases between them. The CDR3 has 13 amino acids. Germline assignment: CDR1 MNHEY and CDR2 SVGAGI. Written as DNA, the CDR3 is TGTGCCAGCAGTTACGGGTTCCCAGATACGCAGTATTTT. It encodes CASSYGFPDTQYF.

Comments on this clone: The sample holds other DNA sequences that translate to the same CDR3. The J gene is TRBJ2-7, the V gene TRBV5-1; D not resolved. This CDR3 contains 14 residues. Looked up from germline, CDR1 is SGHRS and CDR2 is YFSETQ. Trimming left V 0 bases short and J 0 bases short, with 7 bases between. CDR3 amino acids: CASSLDAHSYEQYF. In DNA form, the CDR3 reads TGCGCCAGCAGCTTGGACGCTCACTCCTACGAGCAGTACTTC.

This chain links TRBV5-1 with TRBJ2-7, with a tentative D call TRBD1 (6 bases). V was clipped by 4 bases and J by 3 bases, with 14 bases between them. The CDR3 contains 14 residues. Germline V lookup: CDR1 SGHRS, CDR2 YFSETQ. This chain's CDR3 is CASSLSGAGYEQYF. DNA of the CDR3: TGCGCCAGCAGCCTCTCAGGGGCAGGCTACGAGCAGTACTTC.

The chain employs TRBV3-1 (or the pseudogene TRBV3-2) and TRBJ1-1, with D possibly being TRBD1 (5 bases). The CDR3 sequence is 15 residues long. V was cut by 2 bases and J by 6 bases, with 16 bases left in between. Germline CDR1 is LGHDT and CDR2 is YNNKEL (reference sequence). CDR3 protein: CASSQRQGPLAEAFF. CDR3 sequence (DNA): TGTGCCAGCAGCCAACGGCAGGGTCCCCTCGCTGAAGCTTTCTTT.

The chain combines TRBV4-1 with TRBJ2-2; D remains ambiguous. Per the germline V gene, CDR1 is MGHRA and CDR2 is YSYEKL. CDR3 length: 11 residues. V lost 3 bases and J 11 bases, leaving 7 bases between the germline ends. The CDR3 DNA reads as TGCGCCAGCAGCCAGTGGACCGAGCTGTTTTTT. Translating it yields CASSQWTELFF.

CDR3 DNA: TGTGCCAGCAGTTTAAGGGCAGGGGACTATGGCTACACCTTC. It specifies CASSLRAGDYGYTF. The V and J genes are TRBV27 and TRBJ1-2, with a tentative D call TRBD1 (6 bases). The germline V gene encodes CDR1 MNHEY and CDR2 SMNVEV (reference sequence). Trimming took off 2 bases at V and 3 bases at J, with 10 bases between the two ends. There are 14 residues in the CDR3.

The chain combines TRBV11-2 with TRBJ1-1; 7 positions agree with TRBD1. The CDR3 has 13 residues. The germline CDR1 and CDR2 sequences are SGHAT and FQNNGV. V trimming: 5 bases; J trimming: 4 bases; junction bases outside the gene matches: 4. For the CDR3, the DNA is TGTGCCAGCAGCCGACAGGGAGGCACTGAAGCTTTCTTT. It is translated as CASSRQGGTEAFF.

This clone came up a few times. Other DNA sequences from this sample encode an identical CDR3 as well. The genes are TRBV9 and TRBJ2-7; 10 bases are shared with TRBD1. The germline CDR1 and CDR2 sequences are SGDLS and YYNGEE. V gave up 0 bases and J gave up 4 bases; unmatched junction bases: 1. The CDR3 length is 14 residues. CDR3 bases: TGTGCCAGCAGCGTAGCGGGACAGGGGTACGAGCAGTACTTC. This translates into CASSVAGQGYEQYF.

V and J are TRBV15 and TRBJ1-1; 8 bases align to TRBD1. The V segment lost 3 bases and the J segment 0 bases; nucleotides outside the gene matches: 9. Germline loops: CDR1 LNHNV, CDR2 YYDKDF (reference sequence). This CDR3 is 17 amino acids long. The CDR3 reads CATSSRDRGWVNTEAFF. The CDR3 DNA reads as TGTGCCACCAGCAGCCGAGACAGGGGCTGGGTGAACACTGAAGCTTTCTTT.

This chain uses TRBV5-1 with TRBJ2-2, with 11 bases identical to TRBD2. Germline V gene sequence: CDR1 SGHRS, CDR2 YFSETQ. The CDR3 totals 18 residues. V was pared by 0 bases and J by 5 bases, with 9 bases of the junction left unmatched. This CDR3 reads CASSLGGILAGATGELFF. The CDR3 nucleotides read TGCGCCAGCAGCTTGGGGGGGATACTAGCGGGAGCTACCGGGGAGCTGTTTTTT.